This T cell receptor (beta chain) was obtained from a study of Tregs in tolerant kidney transplant recipients. On this clone: The antigen remains unidentified.

Clones were read by immunoSEQ multiplex PCR, and TCRdb kept only the in-frame ones, dropping some. The top ten clones hold around 3.5% of a sample with 20,000 or so clones, around three fifths of them seen once. The germline V gene encodes CDR1 SGHNT and CDR2 YYREEE (reference sequence). There are 16 residues in the CDR3. Germline trimming cut 4 bases from V and 2 bases from J; bases unmatched to any gene: 9. The chain is built from TRBV5-4 and TRBJ1-3; 7 nucleotides line up with TRBD1. Sequencing used Tregs from blood cultured with allogeneic cells. The clonotype comes from a human donor in good health. For the CDR3, the DNA is TGTGCCAGCAGCCAAGGGTACAGGGGAGCTGGAAACACCATATATTTT. Amino acids: CASSQGYRGAGNTIYF.